These 10 T cell receptor beta chains came from one sample sequenced in a study of beta chain features in type 1 diabetes. All of the isolated RNA was reverse transcribed, so expressed TCRB transcripts were sequenced. This table comes from immunoSEQ multiplex PCR, and its TCRdb copy is limited to in-frame clones, with some not included. The sample carries about 620,000 clones, less than 20% recorded once. The sample consisted of naive CD4+ T cells from blood. The receptor source for this set is a man between 18 and 35 years old in good health.

The chain carries TRBV5-6 and TRBJ2-1; 7 bases are shared with TRBD2. The V segment lost 1 base and the J segment 4 bases; nucleotides outside the gene matches: 5. Germline V lookup: CDR1 SGHDT, CDR2 YYEEEE. The CDR3 loop spans 15 amino acids. CDR3 residues: CASSLTGLPYNEQFF. The CDR3 DNA follows: TGTGCCAGCAGCTTGACGGGACTACCATACAATGAGCAGTTCTTC.

The chain has TRBV5-1 and TRBJ2-7, with D hard to call. Germline V gene sequence: CDR1 SGHRS, CDR2 YFSETQ. The CDR3 has 15 amino acids. Trimming cost V 0 bases and J 1 base, with 11 bases left between them. The CDR3 protein is CASSLEGSASYEQYF. The CDR3 nucleotides are TGCGCCAGCAGCTTGGAGGGATCGGCGTCCTACGAGCAGTACTTC.

The chain couples TRBV4-2 to TRBJ2-1; perhaps TRBD2 as D (5 bases). Trimming removed 0 bases from V and 0 bases from J, with 9 bases in between. CDR3 length equals 16 residues. In germline, CDR1 is LGHNA, CDR2 YNFKEQ. The DNA for the CDR3 is TGTGCCAGCAGCCAAGATAGACGGGGCTCCTACAATGAGCAGTTCTTC. Protein: CASSQDRRGSYNEQFF.

This chain joins TRBV28 and TRBJ2-7; 9 nucleotides agree with TRBD2. V gave up 6 bases and J gave up 0 bases; unmatched junction bases: 6. Germline values: CDR1 MDHEN, CDR2 SYDVKM. There are 15 residues in the CDR3. The CDR3 bases are TGTGCCAGCAGGCTAGGTAGCGGGGGCTCCTACGAGCAGTACTTC. This encodes CASRLGSGGSYEQYF.

The rearrangement links TRBV13 to TRBJ1-2; D gene unclear. Germline V gene lookup returns CDR1 PRHDT and CDR2 FYEKMQ (reference sequence). Deletions cut 4 bases from V and 7 bases from J, with 13 bases between. This CDR3 contains 13 residues. The CDR3 DNA sequence: TGTGCCAGCAGCTACCCAGCGGCGGCTGGCTACACCTTC. Amino acid sequence: CASSYPAAAGYTF.

The genes are TRBV2 and TRBJ2-4; the D gene is possibly TRBD1 (5 bases). CDR1 is SNHLY, CDR2 FYNNEI, per germline. This CDR3 is built from 12 residues. Trimming took off 4 bases at V and 9 bases at J, with 10 bases between the two ends. The CDR3 coding sequence is TGTGCCAGCAGTGCAGGGTCGGGCATTCAGTACTTC. Its protein is CASSAGSGIQYF.

This clone has just a few counts. The chain couples TRBV12-5 to TRBJ1-6; 7 bases line up with TRBD1. V lost 0 bases, J lost 4 bases, and 6 bases stayed unmatched. CDR1 is LGHNT and CDR2 is FRNRAP in the germline V gene. This CDR3 has 17 amino acids. The CDR3 coding sequence is TGTGCTAGTGGTTTGGTACGACAGGGCGCGTATAATTCACCCCTCCACTTT. Translation gives CASGLVRQGAYNSPLHF. Filled out from reference TRBV12-5 and TRBJ1-6, the complete variable domain reads DARVTQTPRHKVTEMGQEVTMRCQPILGHNTVFWYRQTMMQGLELLAYFRNRAPLDDSGMPKDRFSAEMPDATLATLKIQPSEPRDSAVYFCASGLVRQGAYNSPLHFGNGTRLTVT.

This clone was counted a few times. The chain carries TRBV4-2 and TRBJ2-5; 13 bases agree with TRBD2. With 3 bases clipped from V and 4 bases from J, the junction kept 8 bases outside the gene matches. The CDR3 consists of 17 residues. Germline V gene lookup returns CDR1 LGHNA and CDR2 YNFKEQ. CDR3 in DNA: TGTGCCAGCAGCCAGGGCCCGGGACTAGCGGGAAGAGAGACCCAGTACTTC. Its protein product is CASSQGPGLAGRETQYF.

This chain uses TRBV10-3 with TRBJ2-5; possibly TRBD1 for D (6 bases). The CDR3 contains 14 residues. Trimming removed 0 bases at V and 2 bases at J, with 7 bases between. Germline values: CDR1 ENHRY, CDR2 SYGVKD. DNA of the CDR3: TGTGCCATCAGTGAGTCTGGACAGCAAGAGACCCAGTACTTC. Protein sequence: CAISESGQQETQYF.

The J gene is TRBJ2-2, the V gene TRBV10-3; D is uncertain. V was trimmed by 3 bases and J by 7 bases, leaving 6 bases between them. CDR1 is ENHRY and CDR2 is SYGVKD in the germline V gene. CDR3 length equals 12 residues. The CDR3, as DNA: TGTGCCATCAGTGAATGGGGCGGGGAGCTGTTTTTT. Translated, it gives CAISEWGGELFF.